This entry is about one T cell receptor (beta chain). Per the authors' pipeline: Reference gene primer amplification gave nucleated cell count estimates. TCRdb's copy holds only in-frame clones and misses some; the assay was immunoSEQ multiplex PCR. For V, J and clone size, that table is used; D and trimming come from the DNA. The repertoire holds fewer than 400,000 clones, with roughly 86% as singletons. Germline loops: CDR1 MNHNS, CDR2 SASEGT. CDR3 length equals 16 residues. Trimming pared 0 bases from V and 0 bases from J, leaving 8 bases between. This sample is part of a study of blood T cell repertoires in COVID-19.

The source is a woman aged 25-40 years with COVID-19, enrolled during active disease. The chain couples TRBV6-1 to TRBJ2-2, with D hard to call. The source material was peripheral blood. CDR3 loop: CASSEAWRPNTGELFF. The CDR3, as DNA: TGTGCCAGCAGTGAAGCGTGGCGGCCGAACACCGGGGAGCTGTTTTTT.